This TCR beta chain stems from a study of cytomegalovirus exposure and HLA in healthy donors. Broader study findings: Excluded were some V segments that proved indistinguishable, including TRBV6-2 and TRBV6-3.

Vbeta (60) and Jbeta (13) primers were used in the PCR. Sequenced by immunoSEQ multiplex PCR; TCRdb stores in-frame clones only, minus some. In the table there are 200,000 to 250,000 clones, just over 75% of which are singletons. This clone is a singleton in its sample. Antigen unknown. Germline V gives CDR1 SQVTM, CDR2 ANQGSEA. The CDR3 covers 13 residues. Deletions cut 4 bases from V and 1 base from J, with 8 bases between. This TCR derives from a man in his late teens or twenties in good health and CMV-seronegative. The chain couples TRBV29-1 to TRBJ2-1; D remains ambiguous. Sample: PBMCs. CDR3 residues: CSVVLLSYNEQFF. As DNA, the CDR3 is TGCAGCGTTGTTTTATTGTCCTACAATGAGCAGTTCTTC.